The 26 T cell receptor beta chains below all came from one sample that was sequenced in a study of CD8 T cells in ankylosing spondylitis. Using its own MiXCR run on the 5' RACE reads, TCRdb lists one record per CDR3 protein. Here the sample spans 150,000 to 200,000 distinct CDR3 sequences, around 10% being singletons. Sequenced material: blood, either unsorted or a sorted T cell fraction (not recorded which). The source of these receptors is a male donor with ankylosing spondylitis or in good health (not recorded which).

This clonotype was counted a few times. The rearrangement joins TRBV24-1 to TRBJ1-1, with D possibly matching TRBD1 (5 bases). Germline V lookup: CDR1 KGHDR, CDR2 SFDVKD. CDR3 length equals 13 residues. V lost 6 bases, J lost 3 bases, and 10 bases lay in between. CDR3: CATSKGLDTEAFF. CDR3 nucleotides: TGTGCCACCAGTAAGGGGCTGGACACTGAAGCTTTCTTT.

The chain joins TRBV11-2 to TRBJ1-2; D gene unclear. The germline V gene has CDR1 SGHAT and CDR2 FQNNGV. There are 15 residues in the CDR3. The V gene lost 2 bases and the J gene lost 2 bases, with 12 bases spanning the gap. CDR3 bases: TGTGCCAGCAGCTTAAGTTCGGCGGGGAACTATGGCTACACCTTC. Translating gives CASSLSSAGNYGYTF.

To note about this clonotype: A read error may be the cause here, since a much bigger clone is one base away. The CDR3 spells CTSSLDWQGYTF. In DNA, the CDR3 is TGCACCAGCAGCTTGGATTGGCAAGGCTACACCTTC. The chain has TRBV5-1 and TRBJ1-2; no definite D call. This CDR3 region has 12 residues. The germline V gene has CDR1 SGHRS and CDR2 YFSETQ.

This clonotype was seen many times. V usage is TRBV5-1 and J usage is TRBJ1-2, with D possibly TRBD1 on 6 matching bases. The V gene lost 5 bases and the J gene lost 4 bases, with 12 bases spanning the gap. CDR1 SGHRS and CDR2 YFSETQ come from the germline V gene. The CDR3 length is 13 residues. The DNA for the CDR3 is TGCGCCAGCAGTCAACAGGGCACCTATGGCTACACCTTC. Translated, it gives CASSQQGTYGYTF.

This clonotype was recorded many times. This chain connects TRBV4-1 to TRBJ2-7, with a weak D call TRBD2 (6 bases). In germline, CDR1 is MGHRA, CDR2 YSYEKL. This CDR3 has 15 amino acids. V lost 4 bases and J 0 bases, leaving 13 bases between the germline ends. Here the CDR3 reads CASSREERSSYEQYF. Here the CDR3 DNA reads TGCGCCAGCAGCCGGGAGGAGCGGAGCTCCTACGAGCAGTACTTC.

This clonotype was counted many times. The chain uses TRBV6-2 or TRBV6-3 and TRBJ1-2; a possible D gene is TRBD1 (6 bases). The germline gives CDR1 MNHEY, CDR2 SVGEGT. V lost 6 bases to trimming and J lost 4 bases, with 15 bases between them. CDR3 length: 14 residues. This chain's CDR3 is CASRTGQNSYGYTF. CDR3 in DNA: TGTGCCAGCAGAACAGGGCAGAACTCCTATGGCTACACCTTC.

This clonotype has ten or more counts. CDR3 loop: CASRGGTDTQYF. The CDR3 DNA reads TGCGCCAGCAGAGGGGGCACAGATACGCAGTATTTT. V gene TRBV5-1 combines with J gene TRBJ2-3; possible D gene TRBD1, 5 bases. The CDR3 sequence is 12 residues long. Per germline, CDR1 SGHRS and CDR2 YFSETQ. V was shortened by 5 bases and J by 1 base, with 5 bases between the two germline ends.

The chain employs TRBV10-3 and TRBJ1-4; D not certain. Trimming left V 0 bases short and J 8 bases short, with 7 bases between. CDR1 and CDR2 (germline): ENHRY, SYGVKD. The CDR3 is made up of 13 amino acids. The CDR3 here is CAISESTGEKLFF. CDR3 sequence (DNA): TGTGCCATCAGTGAGTCAACGGGGGAAAAACTGTTTTTT.

This clonotype came up many times. The CDR3 bases are TGTGCCAGCACCCACAGGGACAGGGGAACTGAAGCTTTCTTT. It is translated as CASTHRDRGTEAFF. The chain couples TRBV6-1 to TRBJ1-1, with 10 positions matching TRBD1. Trimming took 7 bases from V and 5 from J; bases not matched to a gene: 7. This CDR3 region has 14 residues. Germline CDR1 MNHNS, CDR2 SASEGT.

This clonotype was seen repeatedly, ten times or more. V gene TRBV9 combines with J gene TRBJ2-1; D tentatively fits TRBD1 or TRBD2 (5 bases each). V dropped 3 bases and J dropped 4 bases, with 11 bases sitting between them. The CDR3 is 14 amino acids. CDR1 and CDR2 (germline): SGDLS, YYNGEE. DNA of the CDR3: TGTGCCAGCAGCGGGGGGATTAGTTACAATGAGCAGTTCTTC. Protein sequence: CASSGGISYNEQFF.

The rearrangement joins TRBV12-3 or TRBV12-4 to TRBJ2-3, with 10 bases fitting TRBD2. This CDR3 is 14 amino acids long. V lost 3 bases and J lost 4; bases outside the gene matches: 1. The CDR3 protein is CASSFTSGADTQYF. The DNA of the CDR3 is TGTGCCAGCAGTTTTACTAGCGGGGCAGATACGCAGTATTTT.

The table lists this clonotype with many counts. This rearrangement joins TRBV5-4 to TRBJ2-1; 7 nucleotides agree with TRBD2. The ends lost 9 bases at V and 1 base at J; junction bases unmatched: 4. Germline V gene sequence: CDR1 SGHNT, CDR2 YYREEE (reference sequence). The CDR3 is 13 residues long. For the CDR3, the DNA is TGTGCCACCGGACTAGTTTCCTACAATGAGCAGTTCTTC. Encoded protein: CATGLVSYNEQFF.

This clonotype was counted many times. The V gene is TRBV4-3, the J gene TRBJ2-3, with 9 nucleotides matching TRBD2. The V and J ends lost 0 bases and 0 bases, in that order; junction bases with no gene match: 7. The germline gives CDR1 LGHNA, CDR2 YSLEER. The CDR3 runs 18 residues. DNA for the CDR3: TGCGCCAGCAGCCAAGACTGGGCGGGGGGGATTAGCACAGATACGCAGTATTTT. As protein: CASSQDWAGGISTDTQYF.

This clonotype was counted ten times or more. V is TRBV6-2 or TRBV6-3 and J is TRBJ2-1, with D possibly being TRBD2 (6 bases). This CDR3 has 20 amino acids. Germline V CDR1 and CDR2: MNHEY, SVGEGT. Trimming removed 7 bases from V and 0 bases from J, with 28 bases in between. This chain's CDR3 is CASNNYLKGKRAGSYNEQFF. CDR3 in DNA: TGTGCCAGCAATAATTACCTAAAGGGTAAGCGGGCGGGCTCCTACAATGAGCAGTTCTTC.

This clonotype has a count of ten or more. The rearrangement uses TRBV27 and TRBJ2-3, with no clear D. The V end lost 2 bases, the J end lost 0 bases, and 6 bases lay between the germline ends. This CDR3 has 14 residues. CDR1 is MNHEY, CDR2 SMNVEV, per germline (reference sequence). CDR3 sequence (DNA): TGTGCCAGCAGTTTAAGATTCAGCACAGATACGCAGTATTTT. As protein: CASSLRFSTDTQYF.

Turning to this clonotype: Being one base from a much bigger clone, this may be a read error. The V and J genes are TRBV19 and TRBJ1-1; D uncertain. The germline V gene encodes CDR1 LNHDA and CDR2 SQIVND (reference sequence). The CDR3 has 13 amino acids. CDR3 residues: CASVLEGRTAAFF. CDR3 nucleotides: TGTGCCAGTGTACTGGAAGGGAGAACTGCAGCTTTCTTT.

This clonotype was found many times. This chain joins TRBV11-2 and TRBJ2-7; 8 bases match TRBD1. V lost 6 bases and J lost 7; bases outside the gene matches: 14. Germline V gene data show CDR1 as SGHAT and CDR2 as FQNNGV. The CDR3 totals 15 residues. CDR3 in amino acids: CASREPGQGAREQYF. The CDR3 nucleotides are TGTGCCAGCAGAGAACCCGGGCAGGGGGCGCGGGAGCAGTACTTC.

This clonotype was recorded many times. V and J are TRBV12-5 and TRBJ2-1; TRBD1 matches at 8 bases. The V gene's germline CDR1 is LGHNT and CDR2 FRNRAP. The CDR3 sequence is 19 residues long. The ends lost 0 bases at V and 5 bases at J; junction bases unmatched: 15. The CDR3 DNA is TGTGCTAGTGGTTTGGTAACTTCGGGTTCGGGACAGGTTAACAATGAGCAGTTCTTC. Its translation: CASGLVTSGSGQVNNEQFF. Variable domain in full (rest from reference TRBV12-5 and TRBJ2-1): DARVTQTPRHKVTEMGQEVTMRCQPILGHNTVFWYRQTMMQGLELLAYFRNRAPLDDSGMPKDRFSAEMPDATLATLKIQPSEPRDSAVYFCASGLVTSGSGQVNNEQFFGPGTRLTVL.

The chain couples TRBV6-6 to TRBJ2-7, with a tentative D call TRBD2 (5 bases). Per germline, CDR1 MNHNY and CDR2 SVGAGI (reference sequence). The V and J ends lost 4 bases and 5 bases respectively, with 9 bases between them. The CDR3 has 12 residues. The CDR3 bases are TGTGCCAGCAGTTCCCGGAGGAACGAGCAGTACTTC. This codes for CASSSRRNEQYF.

This clonotype has a count of ten or more. The chain is built from TRBV5-1 and TRBJ2-4; D is possibly TRBD1 (5 bases). Germline V gene lookup returns CDR1 SGHRS and CDR2 YFSETQ. The V end was cut by 3 bases, the J end by 2 bases, with 15 bases between. The length of the CDR3 is 16 residues. CDR3 sequence reads: CASSSAQGGPKNIQYF. The CDR3 DNA reads TGCGCCAGCAGCTCCGCTCAGGGTGGTCCCAAAAACATTCAGTACTTC.

This clonotype was recorded at least ten times. The chain carries TRBV20-1 and TRBJ1-1; 7 bases are a match to TRBD1. Trimming removed 7 bases from V and 4 bases from J; junction bases left unmatched: 9. Germline V lookup: CDR1 DFQATT, CDR2 SNEGSKA (reference sequence). This CDR3 region has 13 residues. CDR3 bases: TGCAGTGGCCCACAGGGGTTGGGCACTGAAGCTTTCTTT. This sequence encodes CSGPQGLGTEAFF.

This clonotype has a count of ten or more. V is TRBV30 and J is TRBJ1-2; tentative D call: TRBD1 (5 bases). Deletions cut 7 bases from V and 6 bases from J, with 18 bases between. The CDR3 spans 13 residues. From germline, CDR1 is GTSNPN and CDR2 SVGIG (reference sequence). CDR3 residues: CAFPGLRGDGYTF. The CDR3 nucleotides read TGTGCCTTCCCCGGGTTACGGGGGGATGGCTACACCTTC. Full variable domain (missing parts from reference TRBV30 and TRBJ1-2): SQTIHQWPATLVQPVGSPLSLECTVEGTSNPNLYWYRQAAGRGLQLLFYSVGIGQISSEVPQNLSASRPQDRQFILSSKKLLLSDSGFYLCAFPGLRGDGYTFGSGTRLTVV.

This clonotype was detected ten times or more. The chain joins TRBV5-1 to TRBJ1-1; a weak D match, TRBD1 (5 bases). Germline CDR1 is SGHRS and CDR2 is YFSETQ. This CDR3 has 14 amino acids. V lost 1 base and J lost 7, with 14 bases in between. The CDR3 sequence: CASSLTPGPNEAFF. CDR3 DNA: TGCGCCAGCAGCTTGACGCCGGGACCAAATGAAGCTTTCTTT.

The sample holds many counts of this clonotype. The J gene is TRBJ2-3, the V gene TRBV20-1, with 13 bases lining up with TRBD2. Germline V CDR1 and CDR2: DFQATT, SNEGSKA (reference sequence). CDR3 length: 12 amino acids. V lost 5 bases, J lost 14 bases, and 7 bases stayed unmatched. The CDR3 nucleotides read TGCAGTGCTCCTCCGGGACTAGCGGGGTTGTATTTT. Its translation: CSAPPGLAGLYF.

This chain uses TRBV6-2 or TRBV6-3 with TRBJ2-5; perhaps TRBD2 as D (5 bases). The CDR3 runs to 14 residues. Trimming stripped 4 bases from V and 5 bases from J, with 14 bases between. CDR1 MNHEY and CDR2 SVGEGT come from the germline V gene. The CDR3 sequence: CASSSLFGGETQYF. Here the CDR3 DNA reads TGTGCCAGCAGTTCGCTGTTCGGCGGGGAGACCCAGTACTTC.

V is TRBV12-3 or TRBV12-4 and J is TRBJ2-1; 8 bases match TRBD2. J gave up 2 bases and V 6 bases, and 9 bases lay outside the gene matches. The length of the CDR3 is 16 residues. The CDR3 region has the DNA TGTGCCAGCAGCCCCATCCCCGGGGGGGCCTACAATGAGCAGTTCTTC. It yields the protein CASSPIPGGAYNEQFF.